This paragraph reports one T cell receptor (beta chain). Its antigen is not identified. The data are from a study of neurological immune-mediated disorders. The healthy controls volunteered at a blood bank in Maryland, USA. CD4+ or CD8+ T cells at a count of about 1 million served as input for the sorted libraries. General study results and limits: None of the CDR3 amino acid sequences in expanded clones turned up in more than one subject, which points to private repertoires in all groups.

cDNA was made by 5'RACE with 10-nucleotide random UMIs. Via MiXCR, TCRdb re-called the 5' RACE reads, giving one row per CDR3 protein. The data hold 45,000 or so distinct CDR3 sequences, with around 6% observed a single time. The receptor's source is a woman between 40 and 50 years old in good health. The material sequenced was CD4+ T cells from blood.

The CDR3 is CASSPGGDTQYF. In nucleotides, the CDR3 is TGTGCCAGTAGTCCGGGAGGGGATACGCAGTATTTT. The chain recombines TRBV19 with TRBJ2-3; 8 nucleotides match TRBD2. The CDR3 length is 12 residues. J lost 6 bases, V lost 5 bases, and 1 base had no gene match. CDR1 and CDR2 from the germline V gene are LNHDA and SQIVND (reference sequence).